This TCR beta chain was captured in a study of shared clonotypes between healthy human individuals. Study in general: Participating donors consisted of two women and a few men aged 18 to 49.

Donation came from healthy HIV-negative adults that had no recent acute infections or vaccinations. The donors were all Caucasian adults (living in Nashville, Tennessee). TCRdb's table, derived via immunoSEQ multiplex PCR, lists solely in-frame clones and lacks some. The sample carries 450,000 to 650,000 clones, around three quarters recorded once. The CDR3 is made up of 15 amino acids. The germline V gene encodes CDR1 SGHVS and CDR2 FQNEAQ. Germline trimming cut 1 base from V and 4 bases from J; bases unmatched to any gene: 5. This clone was counted at least ten times. Its antigen is unknown. Different DNA sequences within this sample yield the same CDR3. Study results and limitations: Represented genetic and exposure-history diversity was restricted by having few donors.

This receptor was obtained from a woman in her 40s in good health. Some clones in this sample may be carry-over from other donors' samples. Sequencing used PBMCs. The chain carries TRBV7-8 and TRBJ1-2; 8 nucleotides line up with TRBD1. The CDR3 nucleotides read TGTGCCAGCAGCTTAGGGCAGGGGGCGGGCTATGGCTACACCTTC. Translation: CASSLGQGAGYGYTF.